Each of the 27 T cell receptor beta chains below was sequenced from the same sample in a study of blood T cell repertoires in COVID-19. Method: immunoSEQ multiplex PCR; TCRdb's copy keeps in-frame clones and lacks some. This sample has about 200,000 clones, with around 85% found just once. What was sequenced was peripheral blood. The receptors were sampled from a man aged 55 to 70 with COVID-19, enrolled during active disease.

V usage is TRBV19 and J usage is TRBJ1-5; TRBD1 is a possible D gene (6 bases). The length of the CDR3 is 13 residues. The ends were cut back, 7 bases at V and 4 bases at J, with 11 bases in the middle. CDR1 is LNHDA and CDR2 is SQIVND in the germline V gene (reference sequence). The CDR3 here is CASTDRKNQPQHF. DNA of the CDR3: TGTGCCAGTACGGACAGAAAAAATCAGCCCCAGCATTTT.

The V gene is TRBV2, the J gene TRBJ2-3; tentatively, D is TRBD1 (6 bases). Trimming removed 8 bases at V and 1 base at J, with 10 bases between. Germline V CDR1 and CDR2: SNHLY, FYNNEI. The CDR3 runs to 13 residues. CDR3 bases: TGTGCCAGCGGACGACAGGGCACAGATACGCAGTATTTT. This sequence encodes CASGRQGTDTQYF.

Here the CDR3 DNA reads TGTGCCAGCAGCGACCAACCAAACAGGGCGCTATTCTTC. Its protein is CASSDQPNRALFF. J is TRBJ2-1 and V is TRBV7-2, with D maybe TRBD1 (6 bases). There are 13 residues in the CDR3. The germline gives CDR1 SGHTA, CDR2 FQGNSA. The ends were cut back, 5 bases at V and 16 bases at J, with 21 bases in the middle.

The gene calls are TRBV7-2 and TRBJ1-5, with D maybe TRBD1 (6 bases). Germline values: CDR1 SGHTA, CDR2 FQGNSA. The V gene lost 5 bases and the J gene lost 6 bases, with 11 bases spanning the gap. CDR3 size: 13 residues. This CDR3 reads CASSPGGPQPQHF. The DNA of the CDR3 is TGTGCCAGCAGCCCCGGGGGGCCTCAGCCCCAGCATTTT. Drawing the rest from reference TRBV7-2 and TRBJ1-5, the complete variable domain is GAGVSQSPSNKVTEKGKDVELRCDPISGHTALYWYRQSLGQGLEFLIYFQGNSAPDKSGLPSDRFSAERTGGSVSTLTIQRTQQEDSAVYLCASSPGGPQPQHFGDGTRLSIL.

The chain joins TRBV4-1 to TRBJ1-4; 10 nucleotides line up with TRBD1. CDR3 length equals 17 residues. Germline V gene lookup returns CDR1 MGHRA and CDR2 YSYEKL. V dropped 4 bases and J dropped 8; count of bases not matched to a gene: 13. The CDR3 spells CASSRPAPGTGVEKLFF. As DNA, the CDR3 is TGCGCCAGCAGCCGACCTGCCCCCGGGACAGGGGTCGAAAAACTGTTTTTT.

The V gene is TRBV4-1, the J gene TRBJ2-2, with 7 bases that match TRBD2. V dropped 5 bases and J dropped 5; count of bases not matched to a gene: 11. Germline lookup yields CDR1 MGHRA and CDR2 YSYEKL. The CDR3 is made up of 16 amino acids. The CDR3 bases are TGCGCCAGCAGCTCTGGGGGGAGGGGAAGAACCGGGGAGCTGTTTTTT. Amino acids: CASSSGGRGRTGELFF.

V and J are TRBV6-2 or TRBV6-3 and TRBJ1-5; a possible D gene is TRBD1 (6 bases). Trimming stripped 5 bases from V and 5 bases from J, with 13 bases between. The CDR3 contains 14 residues. Germline lookup yields CDR1 MNHEY and CDR2 SVGEGT. The CDR3 here is CASSHLQGDQPQHF. CDR3 DNA: TGTGCCAGCAGTCACTTACAGGGTGATCAGCCCCAGCATTTT.

This chain connects TRBV20-1 to TRBJ2-5; the D gene is possibly TRBD2 (5 bases). The V end lost 3 bases, the J end lost 7 bases, and 18 bases lay between the germline ends. The length of the CDR3 is 14 residues. CDR1 is DFQATT and CDR2 is SNEGSKA in the germline V gene (reference sequence). CDR3 nucleotide sequence: TGCAGTGCTAGTTTGGGGATTCGAGGAGGGACCCAGTACTTC. This sequence encodes CSASLGIRGGTQYF.

The chain is built from TRBV10-3 and TRBJ2-1; tentative D call: TRBD2 (6 bases). Germline CDR1 and CDR2: ENHRY and SYGVKD. This CDR3 region has 17 residues. V lost 2 bases and J lost 6, with 20 bases in between. The chain's CDR3 is CAISEGWWSGRGNEQFF. The CDR3 region has the DNA TGTGCCATCAGTGAGGGCTGGTGGTCTGGGCGGGGCAATGAGCAGTTCTTC.

The chain carries TRBV27 and TRBJ2-1, with 13 bases that match TRBD2. Trimming at V came to 7 bases and at J to 5 bases, leaving 8 bases not matched to a gene. CDR1 MNHEY and CDR2 SMNVEV come from the germline V gene (reference sequence). CDR3 length: 16 residues. CDR3 in DNA: TGTGCCAGCACAACGCGCGGGACTAGCGGGAACAATGAGCAGTTCTTC. Translating gives CASTTRGTSGNNEQFF.

The rearrangement joins TRBV28 to TRBJ1-2, with 9 bases matching TRBD1. Per germline, CDR1 MDHEN and CDR2 SYDVKM. V lost 2 bases and J lost 8; bases outside the gene matches: 9. The CDR3 length is 15 residues. The CDR3 is CASSLKTGGLEGYTF. CDR3 in DNA: TGTGCCAGCAGTTTAAAGACAGGGGGACTGGAAGGCTACACCTTC.

This chain joins TRBV5-1 and TRBJ2-1, with 7 nucleotides matching TRBD1. Trimming took 0 bases from V and 8 from J; bases not matched to a gene: 8. CDR3 size: 15 residues. In germline, CDR1 is SGHRS, CDR2 YFSETQ. The CDR3 sequence: CASSLEGQTIDEQFF. The CDR3 nucleotides are TGCGCCAGCAGCTTGGAGGGACAGACGATTGATGAGCAGTTCTTC.

The V gene is TRBV5-1, the J gene TRBJ1-4; TRBD1 matches 8 bases. CDR3 length: 16 residues. The germline V gene encodes CDR1 SGHRS and CDR2 YFSETQ. Germline trimming cut 3 bases from V and 3 bases from J; bases unmatched to any gene: 7. The CDR3 loop is CASSSGGQGPNEKLFF. DNA of the CDR3: TGCGCCAGCAGCTCAGGAGGACAGGGCCCTAATGAAAAACTGTTTTTT.

The rearrangement joins TRBV6-5 to TRBJ1-5; D is possibly TRBD1 (6 bases). This CDR3 is 15 amino acids long. The germline CDR1 and CDR2 sequences are MNHEY and SVGAGI. The V gene lost 3 bases and the J gene lost 6 bases, with 15 bases spanning the gap. CDR3 region: CASSYRGGSGQPQHF. DNA for the CDR3: TGTGCCAGCAGTTATAGGGGGGGCTCTGGTCAGCCCCAGCATTTT.

The chain recombines TRBV25-1 with TRBJ1-4; 9 nucleotides align to TRBD1. The J segment lost 5 bases and the V segment lost 5 bases, leaving 6 bases of the junction unmatched. The CDR3 extends over 15 amino acids. Germline V gene lookup returns CDR1 MGHDK and CDR2 SYGVNS. The DNA of the CDR3 is TGTGCCAGCAGTCATACAGGGGGCAAAAATGAAAAACTGTTTTTT. Protein sequence: CASSHTGGKNEKLFF.

This chain uses TRBV7-2 with TRBJ2-7, with D maybe TRBD1 (6 bases). The CDR3 consists of 16 residues. V was clipped by 4 bases and J by 3 bases, with 19 bases between them. Germline CDR1 and CDR2: SGHTA and FQGNSA. Written as DNA, the CDR3 is TGTGCCAGCAGCTCCCCTTCCGGACAGCGAGGCTACGAGCAGTACTTC. It encodes CASSSPSGQRGYEQYF.

The chain carries TRBV7-3 and TRBJ2-1, with D unclear. Looked up from germline, CDR1 is SGHTA and CDR2 is FQGTGA. CDR3 length equals 14 residues. Trimming took 5 bases from V and 0 from J, leaving 8 bases between them. The CDR3 loop is CASSPPSSYNEQFF. DNA of the CDR3: TGTGCCAGCAGCCCCCCCTCCTCCTACAATGAGCAGTTCTTC.

The CDR3: CAWTGSRATEAFF. CDR3 DNA: TGTGCCTGGACGGGATCCCGGGCCACTGAAGCTTTCTTT. This chain joins TRBV30 and TRBJ1-1; D remains unclear. The CDR3 sequence is 13 residues long. Trimming took 4 bases from V and 4 from J, leaving 13 bases between them. The V gene's germline CDR1 is GTSNPN and CDR2 SVGIG (reference sequence).

This clone was picked up one time. The chain recombines TRBV3-1 (or the pseudogene TRBV3-2) with TRBJ2-1, with 7 bases identical to TRBD2. CDR3 length: 14 amino acids. Germline V gene data show CDR1 as LGHDT and CDR2 as YNNKEL (reference sequence). V gave up 1 base and J gave up 6 bases; unmatched junction bases: 3. DNA for the CDR3: TGTGCCAGCAGCCAAGGAGGGAGGGGCAATGAGCAGTTCTTC. Its protein is CASSQGGRGNEQFF.

In this sample, this clone turned up a few times. The CDR3 DNA sequence: TGTGCCAGCAGCCGGGACAGGGTTAAATCACCCCTCCACTTT. This translates into CASSRDRVKSPLHF. This chain uses TRBV27 with TRBJ1-6, with TRBD1 identical over 9 bases. Germline V gene sequence: CDR1 MNHEY, CDR2 SMNVEV (reference sequence). Unmatched junction bases numbered 7, after V lost 6 bases and J lost 10 bases. The length of the CDR3 is 14 residues.

The chain joins TRBV24-1 to TRBJ2-3, with TRBD1 as a possible D gene (6 bases). Deletions cut 2 bases from V and 2 bases from J, with 10 bases between. The germline V gene encodes CDR1 KGHDR and CDR2 SFDVKD. This CDR3 spans 15 amino acids. The chain's CDR3 is CATSDYQGSTDTQYF. CDR3 DNA sequence: TGTGCCACCAGTGATTATCAGGGGTCCACAGATACGCAGTATTTT.

The J gene is TRBJ2-7, the V gene TRBV7-3; D perhaps matches TRBD1 (6 bases). Germline values: CDR1 SGHTA, CDR2 FQGTGA. The CDR3 covers 13 residues. The ends were cut back, 4 bases at V and 6 bases at J, with 13 bases in the middle. CDR3 residues: CASSSQQGSEQYF. In DNA form, the CDR3 reads TGTGCCAGCAGCTCCCAACAGGGTTCCGAGCAGTACTTC.

The chain employs TRBV3-1 (or the pseudogene TRBV3-2) and TRBJ2-1; D perhaps matches TRBD2 (6 bases). The V end was cut by 4 bases, the J end by 7 bases, with 23 bases between. The CDR3 contains 17 residues. Germline V CDR1 and CDR2: LGHDT, YNNKEL (reference sequence). The CDR3 sequence is CASSRMRPGPEGNEQFF. The CDR3 nucleotides are TGTGCCAGCAGCCGCATGAGACCGGGTCCGGAGGGTAATGAGCAGTTCTTC.

The V call is TRBV30, the J call TRBJ1-4; D unclear. This CDR3 is 13 amino acids long. The ends were cut back, 5 bases at V and 2 bases at J, with 9 bases in the middle. The germline V gene encodes CDR1 GTSNPN and CDR2 SVGIG (reference sequence). CDR3 sequence (DNA): TGTGCCTGGGGCCGGGTTACTAATGAAAAACTGTTTTTT. Translating gives CAWGRVTNEKLFF.

V is TRBV11-3 and J is TRBJ2-7, with D perhaps TRBD2 (6 bases). V gave up 1 base and J gave up 5 bases, with 9 bases separating them. Germline loops: CDR1 SGHNT, CDR2 YENEEA. This CDR3 region has 13 residues. The CDR3 here is CASSLVGGNEQYF. The CDR3 DNA is TGTGCCAGCAGCTTAGTGGGGGGAAACGAGCAGTACTTC.

J is TRBJ2-7 and V is TRBV9; 9 nucleotides align to TRBD1. Looked up from germline, CDR1 is SGDLS and CDR2 is YYNGEE. This CDR3 is built from 15 residues. The V segment lost 4 bases and the J segment 5 bases; nucleotides outside the gene matches: 10. The DNA of the CDR3 is TGTGCCAGCAGCCCTGGGACAGGGACTGTCCACGAGCAGTACTTC. Translation: CASSPGTGTVHEQYF.

This chain joins TRBV28 and TRBJ1-2, with D uncertain. Trimming removed 2 bases from V and 6 bases from J, with 13 bases in between. Germline V lookup: CDR1 MDHEN, CDR2 SYDVKM. The CDR3 is 14 residues long. DNA of the CDR3: TGTGCCAGCAGTTTACGCGGACTGTTGGATGGCTACACCTTC. It codes for CASSLRGLLDGYTF.